A selection of T cell receptor beta chains follows, all from one sample in a study of circulating and synovial CD4+ cells in juvenile arthritis. Using immunoSEQ multiplex PCR, the repertoire was profiled, and TCRdb retains in-frame clones only, with some absent. The sample records about 39,000 clones, roughly 94% being singletons. Sequenced material: CD4+ T cells from blood. Receptor source: a human donor with juvenile idiopathic arthritis. The CDR3 runs from the conserved cysteine through the conserved F or W. The order of the fields is J gene, V gene, clone size, D gene, CDR3 DNA, CDR3 protein. A D gene is named only where the DNA matches it firmly. Clone size, where shown, is once, few, many, or a class for clones that have expanded.

j_call: TRBJ2-7
v_call: TRBV28
clone_size: -
d_call: -
cdr3_nt: TGTGCCAGCAGTTCCCCCCAAGCGGTGGGATCCTACGAGCAGTACTTC
cdr3_aa: CASSSPQAVGSYEQYF

j_call: TRBJ2-2
v_call: TRBV5-4
clone_size: -
d_call: TRBD1
cdr3_nt: TGTGCCAGCAGCCCGGGACAGGGCTTGAGCACCGGGGAGCTGTTTTTT
cdr3_aa: CASSPGQGLSTGELFF

j_call: TRBJ2-7
v_call: TRBV11-1
clone_size: -
d_call: -
cdr3_nt: TGTGCCAGCAGCTTAGAAGGGGCCGACGAGCAGTACTTC
cdr3_aa: CASSLEGADEQYF

j_call: TRBJ1-3
v_call: TRBV4-2
clone_size: once
d_call: TRBD1
cdr3_nt: TGTGCCAGCAGCCAAGGACAGGGGAGCCCTTTCCCCGGAAACACCATATATTTT
cdr3_aa: CASSQGQGSPFPGNTIYF

j_call: TRBJ2-2
v_call: TRBV5-1
clone_size: -
d_call: TRBD1
cdr3_nt: TGCGCCAGCAGCTTAGGACAGGGAAGCACCGGGGAGCTGTTTTTT
cdr3_aa: CASSLGQGSTGELFF

j_call: TRBJ1-4
v_call: TRBV29-1
clone_size: -
d_call: TRBD1
cdr3_nt: TGCAGCGTTGCAACAACAGGGGGCGCGATTGAAAAACTGTTTTTT
cdr3_aa: CSVATTGGAIEKLFF

j_call: TRBJ1-3
v_call: TRBV4-3
clone_size: -
d_call: TRBD1
cdr3_nt: TGCGCCAGCAGCTCCGGGACAGGGGCCCTACTCTCTGGAAACACCATATATTTT
cdr3_aa: CASSSGTGALLSGNTIYF

j_call: TRBJ1-1
v_call: TRBV9
clone_size: -
d_call: -
cdr3_nt: TGTGCCAGCAGCCTAGACAGCTTGAACACTGAAGCTTTCTTT
cdr3_aa: CASSLDSLNTEAFF

j_call: TRBJ2-1
v_call: TRBV5-4
clone_size: -
d_call: TRBD2
cdr3_nt: TGTGCCAGCAGCTCGTCTAGCGGGGGGAGCTCCTACAATGAGCAGTTCTTC
cdr3_aa: CASSSSSGGSSYNEQFF

j_call: TRBJ2-3
v_call: TRBV7-2
clone_size: -
d_call: TRBD1
cdr3_nt: TGTGCCAGCAGCTTAGTGGGCGGGACAGGGGGTGCAGATACGCAGTATTTT
cdr3_aa: CASSLVGGTGGADTQYF

j_call: TRBJ1-1
v_call: TRBV19
clone_size: -
d_call: -
cdr3_nt: TGTGCCAGTCGGGACACTGAAGCTTTCTTT
cdr3_aa: CASRDTEAFF

j_call: TRBJ2-3
v_call: TRBV4-1
clone_size: -
d_call: -
cdr3_nt: TGCGCCAGCAGCCCCCGGGACTTTCCCACAGATACGCAGTATTTT
cdr3_aa: CASSPRDFPTDTQYF

j_call: TRBJ2-1
v_call: TRBV4-3
clone_size: -
d_call: TRBD2
cdr3_nt: TGCGCCAGCAGCCGGCGGAGCGGGGGGGCGGGGGGCAATGAGCAGTTCTTC
cdr3_aa: CASSRRSGGAGGNEQFF

j_call: TRBJ2-2
v_call: TRBV2
clone_size: -
d_call: -
cdr3_nt: TGTGCCAGCAGTGGCAGGGCGAACACCGGGGAGCTGTTTTTT
cdr3_aa: CASSGRANTGELFF

j_call: TRBJ2-7
v_call: TRBV11-2
clone_size: -
d_call: -
cdr3_nt: TGTGCCAGCAGCTCAGACAGGTACGAGCAGTACTTC
cdr3_aa: CASSSDRYEQYF

j_call: TRBJ2-3
v_call: TRBV6-5
clone_size: -
d_call: -
cdr3_nt: TGTGCCAGCAGTCACCGCCGGACTAACACAGATACGCAGTATTTT
cdr3_aa: CASSHRRTNTDTQYF

j_call: TRBJ2-1
v_call: TRBV29-1
clone_size: -
d_call: TRBD1
cdr3_nt: TGCAGCGTAGATAGACAGGGTCGGGGCAATGAGCAGTTCTTC
cdr3_aa: CSVDRQGRGNEQFF

j_call: TRBJ1-1
v_call: TRBV5-6
clone_size: -
d_call: -
cdr3_nt: TGTGCCAGCAGCCCTCTCGGGATCCTCAGCACTGAAGCTTTCTTT
cdr3_aa: CASSPLGILSTEAFF

j_call: TRBJ2-1
v_call: TRBV4-3
clone_size: -
d_call: -
cdr3_nt: TGCGCCAGCAGCCAAGATGTGGGGGGTGAGCAGTTCTTC
cdr3_aa: CASSQDVGGEQFF

j_call: TRBJ2-5
v_call: TRBV4-2
clone_size: -
d_call: -
cdr3_nt: TGTGCCAGCAGCCCCCCCGTAGAGACCCAGTACTTC
cdr3_aa: CASSPPVETQYF

j_call: TRBJ2-7
v_call: TRBV19
clone_size: -
d_call: -
cdr3_nt: TGTGCCAGTAGTATGGCAAACCAGGGGATATACGAGCAGTACTTC
cdr3_aa: CASSMANQGIYEQYF

j_call: TRBJ2-1
v_call: TRBV14
clone_size: few
d_call: -
cdr3_nt: TGTGCCAGCAGCCAAGCCAGGGTGAAAAAGTTCTTC
cdr3_aa: CASSQARVKKFF

j_call: TRBJ2-3
v_call: TRBV4-3
clone_size: once
d_call: -
cdr3_nt: TGCGCCAGCAGCCAAGAGGGCTCCAAGAGCACAGATACGCAGTATTTT
cdr3_aa: CASSQEGSKSTDTQYF

j_call: TRBJ1-6
v_call: TRBV4-1
clone_size: -
d_call: -
cdr3_nt: TGCGCCAGCAGCCAAGGACAATCTCCCTCCTATAATTCCCCCCTCCACTTT
cdr3_aa: CASSQGQSPSYNSPLHF

j_call: TRBJ2-1
v_call: TRBV7-2
clone_size: -
d_call: TRBD1
cdr3_nt: TGTGCCAGCAGCCGGGACAGGGGGTCCTACAATGAGCAGTTCTTC
cdr3_aa: CASSRDRGSYNEQFF

j_call: TRBJ1-2
v_call: TRBV6-5
clone_size: -
d_call: TRBD1
cdr3_nt: TGTGCCAGCAGGCGGACAGGGGGATACTATGGCTACACCTTC
cdr3_aa: CASRRTGGYYGYTF

j_call: TRBJ1-6
v_call: TRBV18
clone_size: few
d_call: -
cdr3_nt: TGTGCCAGCTCACCAAGGCCGAGGGATAATTCACCCCTCCACTTT
cdr3_aa: CASSPRPRDNSPLHF

j_call: TRBJ2-3
v_call: TRBV6-1
clone_size: -
d_call: -
cdr3_nt: TGTGCCAGCAGGCTCGTGGAGGGAACAGATACGCAGTATTTT
cdr3_aa: CASRLVEGTDTQYF

j_call: TRBJ2-5
v_call: TRBV19
clone_size: -
d_call: -
cdr3_nt: TGTGCCAGTAGTATTAGCGGTCAGTGGGGTCAAGAGACCCAGTACTTC
cdr3_aa: CASSISGQWGQETQYF

j_call: TRBJ2-3
v_call: TRBV5-4
clone_size: -
d_call: TRBD1
cdr3_nt: TGTGCCAGCAGGTGGGGACAGGGAGTTAGCACAGATACGCAGTATTTT
cdr3_aa: CASRWGQGVSTDTQYF

j_call: TRBJ2-5
v_call: TRBV7-3
clone_size: -
d_call: TRBD2
cdr3_nt: TGTGCCAGCAGCTTTGGGCGGGCGGGGCGGGAGCAAGAGACCCAGTACTTC
cdr3_aa: CASSFGRAGREQETQYF

j_call: TRBJ2-3
v_call: TRBV7-2
clone_size: -
d_call: TRBD1
cdr3_nt: TGTGCCAGCAGCTACGGGACAGCCACAGATACGCAGTATTTT
cdr3_aa: CASSYGTATDTQYF

j_call: TRBJ2-1
v_call: TRBV2
clone_size: -
d_call: -
cdr3_nt: TGTGCCAGCAGTGAACGGGTGTCTGGAGGTGATGAGCAGTTCTTC
cdr3_aa: CASSERVSGGDEQFF

j_call: TRBJ2-7
v_call: TRBV7-2
clone_size: -
d_call: -
cdr3_nt: TGTGCCAGCAGCTTAGCTATACCGGGGGTCTACTACGAGCAGTACTTC
cdr3_aa: CASSLAIPGVYYEQYF